Each of the 22 T cell receptor beta chains below was sequenced from the same sample in a study of T cells expressing NK-cell markers. TCRdb reprocessed the 5' RACE reads and keeps a single row for each CDR3 protein, giving no DNA. The sample shows about 150,000 distinct CDR3 sequences, and over 35% sits with its ten largest clones. Sequencing was performed on blood T cells: a sorted CD56 or NKG2C T cell subset, CD4+ or CD8+ T cells, or bulk PBMC T cells (not recorded which). The source is a woman between 45 and 65 years old in good health.

This rearrangement joins TRBV5-1 to TRBJ2-3; the D call from TCRdb, TRBD2, cannot be confirmed without DNA. This CDR3 region has 15 residues. Germline lookup yields CDR1 SGHRS and CDR2 YFSETQ. The CDR3 spells CASSLVGGSPDTQYF. Full variable domain (outside the CDR3, taken from reference TRBV5-1 and TRBJ2-3): KAGVTQTPRYLIKTRGQQVTLSCSPISGHRSVSWYQQTPGQGLQFLFEYFSETQRNKGNFPGRFSGRQFSNSRSEMNVSTLELGDSALYLCASSLVGGSPDTQYFGPGTRLTVL.

The chain has TRBV7-2 and TRBJ1-2. CDR1 SGHTA and CDR2 FQGNSA come from the germline V gene. CDR3 length: 15 amino acids. CDR3 in amino acids: CASSYTKTDYYGYTF.

The chain has TRBV9 and TRBJ1-4; the D call from TCRdb, TRBD1, cannot be confirmed without DNA. Germline CDR1 and CDR2: SGDLS and YYNGEE. This CDR3 is built from 15 residues. CDR3 amino acids: CASSAGQRWNEKLFF.

The chain carries TRBV9 and TRBJ1-1; TCRdb proposes TRBD1, but this gene call is untestable without DNA. The V gene's germline CDR1 is SGDLS and CDR2 YYNGEE. The CDR3 is 15 residues long. The CDR3 protein is CASSVGGQPYTEAFF.

The chain joins TRBV7-6 to TRBJ1-2; as DNA is missing, the TRBD1 call by TCRdb cannot be tested. In germline, CDR1 is SGHVS, CDR2 FNYEAQ. The CDR3 contains 13 residues. The CDR3 sequence is CASSSGMLYGYTF. The variable domain in full, completed from reference TRBV7-6 and TRBJ1-2, reads GAGVSQSPRYKVTKRGQDVALRCDPISGHVSLYWYRQALGQGPEFLTYFNYEAQQDKSGLPNDRFSAERPEGSISTLTIQRTEQRDSAMYRCASSSGMLYGYTFGSGTRLTVV.

Here the CDR3 reads CASSLADTQYF. The chain combines TRBV12-3 or TRBV12-4 with TRBJ2-3. The CDR3 has 11 residues.

This chain connects TRBV7-9 to TRBJ2-3; the D call of TRBD1 rests on TCRdb alone, since no DNA is present to check it. Germline CDR1 is SEHNR and CDR2 is FQNEAQ (reference sequence). The CDR3 sequence is 13 residues long. The CDR3: CASSLNPLNTQYF.

The chain has TRBV12-3 or TRBV12-4 and TRBJ2-2; TCRdb's assignment of TRBD1 cannot be checked, as there is no DNA. The CDR3 consists of 16 residues. CDR3 in amino acids: CASSPTGTQNTGELFF.

The chain employs TRBV29-1 and TRBJ1-2. The CDR3 is 14 amino acids. Germline loops: CDR1 SQVTM, CDR2 ANQGSEA. The CDR3 loop is CSVEMGDWSYGYTF. Looking up the rest from reference TRBV29-1 and TRBJ1-2 gives the full variable domain: SAVISQKPSRDICQRGTSLTIQCQVDSQVTMMFWYRQQPGQSLTLIATANQGSEATYESGFVIDKFPISRPNLTFSTLTVSNMSPEDSSIYLCSVEMGDWSYGYTFGSGTRLTVV.

The V call is TRBV10-2, the J call TRBJ2-7; TCRdb indicates TRBD2, and absent DNA this call remains unverified. The CDR3 contains 15 residues. Germline-derived CDR1 and CDR2 are WSHSY and SAAADI. The CDR3 loop is CASGTGTSLTDEQYF.

The chain couples TRBV12-3 or TRBV12-4 to TRBJ1-1; the D call of TRBD1 rests on TCRdb alone, since no DNA is present to check it. The CDR3 loop spans 15 amino acids. CDR3 protein: CASSLGSGEGTEAFF.

The V call is TRBV30, the J call TRBJ2-7; TCRdb lists TRBD1, though no DNA is available to test this call. From germline, CDR1 is GTSNPN and CDR2 SVGIG (reference sequence). The CDR3 runs to 15 residues. CDR3 residues: CAWSVSGDWSYEQYF.

V and J are TRBV27 and TRBJ2-1; lacking DNA, the TRBD2 call made by TCRdb goes unchecked. This CDR3 has 14 residues. From germline, CDR1 is MNHEY and CDR2 SMNVEV (reference sequence). The CDR3: CASSLLGPENEQFF.

The V and J genes are TRBV14 and TRBJ2-1. Germline V lookup: CDR1 SGHDN, CDR2 FVKESK. The CDR3 is 13 amino acids. The CDR3 sequence: CASSQDLGREQFF.

CDR3 amino acids: CASSFQAALQEQYF. The V and J genes are TRBV27 and TRBJ2-7. The CDR3 spans 14 residues. Germline CDR1 is MNHEY and CDR2 is SMNVEV (reference sequence).

This chain connects TRBV6-6 to TRBJ2-2; TCRdb lists TRBD2, though no DNA is available to test this call. The CDR3 extends over 15 amino acids. Per germline, CDR1 MNHNY and CDR2 SVGAGI (reference sequence). The CDR3 region is CASTYDSGNTGELFF.

The chain uses TRBV27 and TRBJ1-1; lacking DNA, the TRBD1 call made by TCRdb goes unchecked. From germline, CDR1 is MNHEY and CDR2 SMNVEV (reference sequence). There are 13 residues in the CDR3. This chain's CDR3 is CASTSRGDTEAFF.

The chain has TRBV2 and TRBJ2-2; TCRdb reports TRBD1, a call that lacks DNA to check it against. This CDR3 spans 15 amino acids. Germline V gene sequence: CDR1 SNHLY, CDR2 FYNNEI. The CDR3 is CASTTDRDTSGELFF. Drawing the rest from reference TRBV2 and TRBJ2-2, the complete variable domain is EPEVTQTPSHQVTQMGQEVILRCVPISNHLYFYWYRQILGQKVEFLVSFYNNEISEKSEIFDDQFSVERPDGSNFTLKIRSTKLEDSAMYFCASTTDRDTSGELFFGEGSRLTVL.

The chain's CDR3 is CASSLGGQGQFF. The V and J genes are TRBV11-3 and TRBJ2-1; the TCRdb call, TRBD1, lacks DNA for checking. Germline V gene sequence: CDR1 SGHNT, CDR2 YENEEA. This CDR3 has 12 amino acids.

The rearrangement joins TRBV10-3 to TRBJ2-1; the TCRdb D gene call, TRBD1, has no DNA to confirm it. This CDR3 has 14 residues. Germline V gene data show CDR1 as ENHRY and CDR2 as SYGVKD. CDR3 residues: CAISESRDYNEQFF.

V and J are TRBV12-3 or TRBV12-4 and TRBJ1-5; the D gene TCRdb calls, TRBD1, cannot be checked with no DNA. The CDR3 is made up of 14 amino acids. The CDR3 region is CASSLTGRNQPQHF.

The CDR3 sequence: CASNSGANVLTF. The genes are TRBV7-9 and TRBJ2-6. The CDR3 length is 12 residues. CDR1 and CDR2 from the germline V gene are SEHNR and FQNEAQ (reference sequence).